Presented here are 23 T cell receptor beta chains from one specimen sequenced in a study of cytomegalovirus exposure and HLA in healthy donors. 60 Vbeta and 13 Jbeta primers were used in PCR. The table came from immunoSEQ multiplex PCR; TCRdb's copy has only in-frame clones and leaves some out. The sample holds 85,000 to 130,000 clones, 78% seen once. The specimen was PBMCs. Source of these receptors: a woman aged 35 to 49 in good health and CMV-seronegative.

The rearrangement links TRBV9 to TRBJ2-3; TRBD2 is a possible D gene (6 bases). The CDR3 runs 15 residues. V was shortened by 1 base and J by 0 bases, with 9 bases between the two germline ends. From germline, CDR1 is SGDLS and CDR2 YYNGEE. CDR3 bases: TGTGCCAGCAGCGTATCTAGCGCTAGCACAGATACGCAGTATTTT. Amino acid sequence: CASSVSSASTDTQYF.

This chain uses TRBV11-2 with TRBJ2-1; 15 bases line up with TRBD2. Germline loops: CDR1 SGHAT, CDR2 FQNNGV. The ends lost 4 bases at V and 7 bases at J; junction bases unmatched: 2. The CDR3 runs 15 residues. In nucleotides, the CDR3 is TGTGCCAGCAGCTCTGGACTAGCGGGGGGGAATGAGCAGTTCTTC. The encoded protein is CASSSGLAGGNEQFF.

This clone has just one count. V is TRBV15 and J is TRBJ2-3; 12 nucleotides match TRBD2. Germline CDR1 and CDR2: LNHNV and YYDKDF (reference sequence). The length of the CDR3 is 17 residues. V dropped 3 bases and J dropped 2; count of bases not matched to a gene: 6. In DNA, the CDR3 is TGTGCCACCAGCAGGGAACTAGCGGGAGGAATCACAGATACGCAGTATTTT. Translating it yields CATSRELAGGITDTQYF.

The chain uses TRBV10-2 and TRBJ1-2, with TRBD1 matching 7 bases. CDR3 length equals 13 residues. The V gene's germline CDR1 is WSHSY and CDR2 SAAADI. The J segment lost 2 bases and the V segment lost 8 bases, leaving 5 bases of the junction unmatched. CDR3 sequence reads: CASGGQDNYGYTF. CDR3 nucleotides: TGCGCCAGCGGTGGACAGGACAACTATGGCTACACCTTC.

The rearrangement joins TRBV5-6 to TRBJ2-3; D gene uncertain. There are 13 residues in the CDR3. The germline CDR1 and CDR2 sequences are SGHDT and YYEEEE. Trimming stripped 0 bases from V and 4 bases from J, with 6 bases between. DNA for the CDR3: TGTGCCAGCAGCTTGGAATTCGCAGATACGCAGTATTTT. It translates to CASSLEFADTQYF.

The chain employs TRBV7-9 and TRBJ2-1; 8 bases are a match to TRBD2. The germline CDR1 and CDR2 sequences are SEHNR and FQNEAQ (reference sequence). The CDR3 totals 16 residues. The ends lost 2 bases at V and 3 bases at J; junction bases unmatched: 6. The CDR3 region has the DNA TGTGCCAGCAGCTTACTGGGACTAGGTTACTACAATGAGCAGTTCTTC. Translating it yields CASSLLGLGYYNEQFF.

J is TRBJ2-6 and V is TRBV19; the match to TRBD1 covers 9 bases. After removal of 5 bases from V and 2 bases from J, the junction contained 4 bases not matched to a gene. The CDR3 consists of 16 residues. Looked up from germline, CDR1 is LNHDA and CDR2 is SQIVND (reference sequence). The DNA of the CDR3 is TGTGCCAGTAGTCCCGGGACAGGGACTGGGGCCAACGTCCTGACTTTC. Amino acid sequence: CASSPGTGTGANVLTF.

The V gene is TRBV7-2, the J gene TRBJ1-1; D call uncertain. V was clipped by 3 bases and J by 0 bases, with 8 bases between them. Germline-derived CDR1 and CDR2 are SGHTA and FQGNSA. The CDR3 consists of 14 residues. CDR3 in amino acids: CASSFSVLNTEAFF. In nucleotides, the CDR3 is TGTGCCAGCAGCTTCTCTGTGTTGAACACTGAAGCTTTCTTT.

The J gene is TRBJ2-1, the V gene TRBV6-6; TRBD1 matches at 11 bases. The CDR3 runs to 14 residues. Germline CDR1 reads MNHNY; CDR2 reads SVGAGI (reference sequence). With 2 bases clipped from V and 13 bases from J, the junction kept 7 bases outside the gene matches. The CDR3 spells CASSYPGQGGPQFF. The CDR3 nucleotides read TGTGCCAGCAGTTACCCGGGACAGGGGGGTCCTCAGTTCTTC.

The chain joins TRBV18 to TRBJ2-1, with D maybe TRBD2 (6 bases). The CDR3 runs 16 residues. Per the germline V gene, CDR1 is KGHSH and CDR2 is LQKENI. With 3 bases removed from V and 0 bases from J, the gap between germline ends came to 12 bases. The CDR3 DNA is TGTGCCAGCTCACCGCCTAGCGTCAGCTCCTACAATGAGCAGTTCTTC. It encodes CASSPPSVSSYNEQFF.

The V call is TRBV15, the J call TRBJ1-3; no firm D call. V was clipped by 5 bases and J by 4 bases, with 12 bases between them. The CDR3 runs 14 residues. CDR1 is LNHNV and CDR2 is YYDKDF in the germline V gene (reference sequence). CDR3 sequence (DNA): TGTGCCACCAGCGTCCGGGTACAAGGAAACACCATATATTTT. It specifies CATSVRVQGNTIYF. The full variable domain, in which reference TRBV15 and TRBJ1-3 provide the parts outside the CDR3, is DAMVIQNPRYQVTQFGKPVTLSCSQTLNHNVMYWYQQKSSQAPKLLFHYYDKDFNNEADTPDNFQSRRPNTSFCFLDIRSPGLGDTAMYLCATSVRVQGNTIYFGEGSWLTVV.

The rearrangement uses TRBV28 and TRBJ1-1; D is unclear. In germline, CDR1 is MDHEN, CDR2 SYDVKM. Deletions cut 11 bases from V and 4 bases from J, with 20 bases between. The CDR3 sequence is 14 residues long. CDR3 nucleotide sequence: TGTGCCTCGAGAATCTACCGGGTGGGCACTGAAGCTTTCTTT. Translation: CASRIYRVGTEAFF.

This chain joins TRBV28 and TRBJ1-2, with TRBD1 identical over 7 bases. Germline V gives CDR1 MDHEN, CDR2 SYDVKM. The CDR3 sequence is 12 residues long. V was clipped by 2 bases and J by 6 bases; unmatched bases: 0. This CDR3 reads CASSLQGDGYTF. The CDR3 DNA follows: TGTGCCAGCAGTTTACAGGGGGATGGCTACACCTTC.

The gene calls are TRBV15 and TRBJ2-1; D gene ambiguous. V was shortened by 3 bases and J by 9 bases, with 15 bases between the two germline ends. Germline CDR1 reads LNHNV; CDR2 reads YYDKDF (reference sequence). This CDR3 is built from 14 residues. In nucleotides, the CDR3 is TGTGCCACCAGCAGTGTAAAAACCGCCAGTGAGCAGTTCTTC. Its protein is CATSSVKTASEQFF.

This chain uses TRBV5-1 with TRBJ2-7; possible D gene TRBD1, 7 bases. The germline V gene has CDR1 SGHRS and CDR2 YFSETQ. V lost 3 bases and J 3 bases, leaving 13 bases between the germline ends. The CDR3 consists of 14 residues. CDR3 sequence reads: CASSSAGQSYEQYF. In DNA, the CDR3 is TGCGCCAGCAGCTCGGCGGGACAGAGCTACGAGCAGTACTTC.

The rearrangement links TRBV9 to TRBJ2-7; maybe TRBD1 (5 bases). The CDR3 sequence is 17 residues long. The germline gives CDR1 SGDLS, CDR2 YYNGEE. V dropped 0 bases and J dropped 0 bases, with 16 bases sitting between them. CDR3 region: CASSVGDATAASYEQYF. In DNA form, the CDR3 reads TGTGCCAGCAGCGTAGGAGACGCGACAGCCGCCTCCTACGAGCAGTACTTC.

The genes are TRBV13 and TRBJ1-6, with 7 nucleotides matching TRBD1. The CDR3 length is 16 residues. V shed 5 bases, J shed 3 bases, and the junction held 7 bases outside the gene matches. Germline CDR1 PRHDT, CDR2 FYEKMQ (reference sequence). The CDR3 reads CASSPSGQVYNSPLHF. CDR3 DNA: TGTGCCAGCAGCCCCTCCGGACAGGTCTATAATTCACCCCTCCACTTT.

This sequence joins TRBV5-5 and TRBJ2-1; 10 nucleotides agree with TRBD1. There are 15 residues in the CDR3. Unmatched junction bases numbered 9, after V lost 4 bases and J lost 8 bases. Per the germline V gene, CDR1 is SGHKS and CDR2 is YYEKEE (reference sequence). CDR3 DNA sequence: TGTGCCAGCAGCAACCCGGGACAGGGGATCTATGAGCAGTTCTTC. This translates into CASSNPGQGIYEQFF. The complete variable domain, with remaining parts taken from reference TRBV5-5 and TRBJ2-1, reads DAGVTQSPTHLIKTRGQQVTLRCSPISGHKSVSWYQQVLGQGPQFIFQYYEKEERGRGNFPDRFSARQFPNYSSELNVNALLLGDSALYLCASSNPGQGIYEQFFGPGTRLTVL.

A few counts support this clone. The CDR3 loop reads CASSWDRGGETQYF. The CDR3 nucleotides are TGCGCCAGCAGCTGGGACAGGGGGGGAGAGACCCAGTACTTC. The V gene is TRBV5-1, the J gene TRBJ2-5; 11 bases line up with TRBD1. J lost 4 bases, V lost 3 bases, and 2 bases had no gene match. The CDR3 runs to 14 residues. The germline gives CDR1 SGHRS, CDR2 YFSETQ.

This clone was observed once. The chain uses TRBV10-3 and TRBJ2-2; D is perhaps TRBD1 (5 bases). This CDR3 is 16 amino acids long. The V end was cut by 2 bases, the J end by 0 bases, with 10 bases between. Germline V lookup: CDR1 ENHRY, CDR2 SYGVKD. As DNA, the CDR3 is TGTGCCATCAGTGAGATAGGGGTAGCGAACACCGGGGAGCTGTTTTTT. Protein sequence: CAISEIGVANTGELFF.

V gene TRBV27 combines with J gene TRBJ2-7; a possible D gene is TRBD1 (5 bases). The germline gives CDR1 MNHEY, CDR2 SMNVEV (reference sequence). V lost 2 bases to trimming and J lost 1 base, with 9 bases between them. The CDR3 has 14 amino acids. The CDR3: CASSLRGISYEQYF. The CDR3 DNA reads TGTGCCAGCAGTTTAAGGGGCATATCCTACGAGCAGTACTTC.

The V and J genes are TRBV10-2 and TRBJ2-3; TRBD2 aligns across 10 bases. With 7 bases clipped from V and 1 base from J, the junction kept 5 bases outside the gene matches. The CDR3 runs 15 residues. Germline CDR1 reads WSHSY; CDR2 reads SAAADI. The CDR3: CASTTSGIRTDTQYF. For the CDR3, the DNA is TGCGCCAGCACCACTAGCGGGATTCGCACAGATACGCAGTATTTT.

The V gene is TRBV5-1, the J gene TRBJ2-1, with 14 bases lining up with TRBD2. V lost 4 bases, J lost 9 bases, and 12 bases stayed unmatched. Germline lookup yields CDR1 SGHRS and CDR2 YFSETQ. CDR3 length: 17 residues. For the CDR3, the DNA is TGCGCCAGCAGCGGGGTGGGGACTAGCGGGAGTGTAGGTGAGCAGTTCTTC. Translating gives CASSGVGTSGSVGEQFF.